This record concerns one T cell receptor beta chain sequence. This record comes from a study of blood T cell repertoires in COVID-19. Here immunoSEQ multiplex PCR was the method, and the copy in TCRdb shows in-frame clones only, minus some. Here the sample spans roughly 200,000 clones, around 75% being singletons. CDR3 length equals 19 residues. Germline trimming cut 0 bases from V and 5 bases from J; bases unmatched to any gene: 10. CDR1 is LGHDT, CDR2 YNNKEL, per germline (reference sequence). Material for sequencing was peripheral blood. The chain uses TRBV3-1 (or the pseudogene TRBV3-2) and TRBJ2-5; 15 bases agree with TRBD2. The source of this sequence is a woman in her thirties or forties with COVID-19, enrolled during active disease. The CDR3 DNA is TGTGCCAGCAGCCAAGAACGTCGCGGACTAGCGGGGGGGAGGGAGACCCAGTACTTC. This encodes CASSQERRGLAGGRETQYF.